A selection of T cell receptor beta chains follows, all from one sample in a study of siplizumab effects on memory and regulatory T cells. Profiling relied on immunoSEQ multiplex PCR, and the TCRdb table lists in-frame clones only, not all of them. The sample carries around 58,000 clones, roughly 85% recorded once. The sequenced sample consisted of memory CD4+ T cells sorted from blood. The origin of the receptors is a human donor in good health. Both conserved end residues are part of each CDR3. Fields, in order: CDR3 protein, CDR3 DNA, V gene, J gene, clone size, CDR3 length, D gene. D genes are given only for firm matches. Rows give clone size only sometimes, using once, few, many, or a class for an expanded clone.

CDR3: CASSMGQWGTEAFF
DNA: TGTGCCAGTAGTATGGGGCAGTGGGGAACTGAAGCTTTCTTT
V: TRBV19
J: TRBJ1-1
size: .
length: 14
D: .

CDR3: CASSLVLAGGLIEQFF
DNA: TGTGCCAGCAGCTTGGTGCTAGCGGGAGGATTGATTGAGCAGTTCTTC
V: TRBV5-4
J: TRBJ2-1
size: .
length: 16
D: TRBD2

CDR3: CASSDPGTGSTDTQYF
DNA: TGCGCCAGCAGTGATCCCGGGACAGGGAGCACAGATACGCAGTATTTT
V: TRBV10-1
J: TRBJ2-3
size: .
length: 16
D: TRBD1

CDR3: CASSLRGSYGYTF
DNA: TGTGCCAGCAGCTTGCGGGGGAGCTATGGCTACACCTTC
V: TRBV5-6
J: TRBJ1-2
size: .
length: 13
D: .

CDR3: CASSLEPRDRGGEQYF
DNA: TGCGCCAGCAGCTTGGAGCCCCGGGACAGGGGGGGCGAGCAGTACTTC
V: TRBV5-1
J: TRBJ2-7
size: .
length: 16
D: TRBD1

CDR3: CAISDPGGPSYEQYF
DNA: TGTGCCATCAGTGATCCGGGAGGGCCTTCCTACGAGCAGTACTTC
V: TRBV10-3
J: TRBJ2-7
size: .
length: 15
D: TRBD2

CDR3: CASSIRDLNTEAFF
DNA: TGTGCCAGCAGCATCAGGGACCTGAACACTGAAGCTTTCTTT
V: TRBV6-1
J: TRBJ1-1
size: .
length: 14
D: .

CDR3: CSASETDTQYF
DNA: TGCAGTGCTAGCGAAACAGATACGCAGTATTTT
V: TRBV20-1
J: TRBJ2-3
size: .
length: 11
D: .

CDR3: CASPLQETQYF
DNA: TGTGCCAGCCCACTCCAGGAGACCCAGTACTTC
V: TRBV9
J: TRBJ2-5
size: .
length: 11
D: .

CDR3: CASSQTLDTQYF
DNA: TGCGCCAGCAGCCAAACACTCGATACGCAGTATTTT
V: TRBV4-1
J: TRBJ2-3
size: .
length: 12
D: .

CDR3: CASSSEPGGLYEQYF
DNA: TGCGCCAGCAGCTCTGAACCAGGGGGCCTCTACGAGCAGTACTTC
V: TRBV5-1
J: TRBJ2-7
size: .
length: 15
D: TRBD1

CDR3: CASRTSQGAYEQYF
DNA: TGTGCCAGCAGGACCTCCCAGGGGGCCTACGAGCAGTACTTC
V: TRBV7-8
J: TRBJ2-7
size: few
length: 14
D: TRBD1

CDR3: CASSSRGNQPQHF
DNA: TGTGCCAGCAGCTCCAGGGGCAATCAGCCCCAGCATTTT
V: TRBV6-5
J: TRBJ1-5
size: .
length: 13
D: .

CDR3: CASSGASGRGNEQFF
DNA: TGTGCCAGCAGTGGGGCTAGCGGGAGGGGTAATGAGCAGTTCTTC
V: TRBV2
J: TRBJ2-1
size: once
length: 15
D: TRBD2

CDR3: CASSNDSSNQPQHF
DNA: TGCGCCAGCAGCAACGACAGTAGCAATCAGCCCCAGCATTTT
V: TRBV5-1
J: TRBJ1-5
size: .
length: 14
D: .

CDR3: CASSSSGRMQFF
DNA: TGTGCCAGCAGCTCTAGCGGGAGGATGCAGTTCTTC
V: TRBV7-3
J: TRBJ2-1
size: .
length: 12
D: TRBD2

CDR3: CASSFKTGDTEAFF
DNA: TGTGCCAGCAGCTTCAAAACAGGGGACACTGAAGCTTTCTTT
V: TRBV7-8
J: TRBJ1-1
size: .
length: 14
D: TRBD1

CDR3: CASSLEWRGNQETQYF
DNA: TGTGCCAGCAGCTTGGAATGGCGGGGGAACCAAGAGACCCAGTACTTC
V: TRBV5-6
J: TRBJ2-5
size: once
length: 16
D: TRBD2

CDR3: CSVRDRESYGYTF
DNA: TGCAGCGTCCGGGACAGGGAAAGCTATGGCTACACCTTC
V: TRBV29-1
J: TRBJ1-2
size: .
length: 13
D: TRBD1

CDR3: CASSFGATSGSPDEQYF
DNA: TGCGCCAGCAGCTTTGGAGCGACTAGCGGGAGCCCCGACGAGCAGTACTTC
V: TRBV5-1
J: TRBJ2-7
size: few
length: 17
D: TRBD2

CDR3: CASSDRQHANYGYTF
DNA: TGTGCCAGCAGTGACCGACAGCACGCTAACTATGGCTACACCTTC
V: TRBV6-1
J: TRBJ1-2
size: few
length: 15
D: .

CDR3: CASSPPGLSGKEQFF
DNA: TGCGCCAGCAGCCCTCCGGGACTGTCGGGTAAAGAGCAGTTCTTC
V: TRBV5-1
J: TRBJ2-1
size: few
length: 15
D: .

CDR3: CASSQAGPGTQYF
DNA: TGTGCCAGTAGTCAAGCGGGGCCCGGGACCCAGTACTTC
V: TRBV19
J: TRBJ2-5
size: .
length: 13
D: TRBD2

CDR3: CASRPSGWGNQPQHF
DNA: TGTGCCAGCCGACCTTCAGGGTGGGGAAATCAGCCCCAGCATTTT
V: TRBV28
J: TRBJ1-5
size: .
length: 15
D: .

CDR3: CASTPGGGLDFPPQYF
DNA: TGTGCCAGCACCCCGGGCGGGGGGCTCGACTTCCCCCCCCAGTACTTC
V: TRBV7-6
J: TRBJ2-5
size: .
length: 16
D: TRBD2

CDR3: CASSLLSGTGGHEQYF
DNA: TGTGCCAGCAGCCTCCTTAGTGGGACAGGAGGCCACGAGCAGTACTTC
V: TRBV11-2
J: TRBJ2-7
size: .
length: 16
D: TRBD1

CDR3: CASSYRTGNHGYTF
DNA: TGTGCCAGCAGCTACCGGACAGGCAACCACGGCTACACCTTC
V: TRBV13
J: TRBJ1-2
size: .
length: 14
D: TRBD1

CDR3: CASSFGQAEETQYF
DNA: TGCGCCAGCAGCTTTGGACAGGCCGAAGAGACCCAGTACTTC
V: TRBV5-1
J: TRBJ2-5
size: .
length: 14
D: TRBD1

CDR3: CASSLGRGSGANVLTF
DNA: TGTGCCAGCAGCTTGGGGCGGGGGTCCGGGGCCAACGTCCTGACTTTC
V: TRBV5-4
J: TRBJ2-6
size: .
length: 16
D: TRBD2

CDR3: CASGPSGTGGAFEKLFF
DNA: TGTGCTAGTGGGCCCTCCGGGACAGGGGGCGCCTTTGAAAAACTGTTTTTT
V: TRBV12-5
J: TRBJ1-4
size: .
length: 17
D: TRBD1

CDR3: CASSQSHEQYF
DNA: TGTGCCAGCAGTCAGAGCCACGAGCAGTACTTC
V: TRBV14
J: TRBJ2-7
size: .
length: 11
D: .

CDR3: CASSLDGGMNTEAFF
DNA: TGTGCCAGCAGCTTAGACGGGGGAATGAACACTGAAGCTTTCTTT
V: TRBV11-3
J: TRBJ1-1
size: .
length: 15
D: .

CDR3: CSVKGSDSFNMNTEAFF
DNA: TGCAGCGTGAAAGGGTCAGATAGTTTTAACATGAACACTGAAGCTTTCTTT
V: TRBV29-1
J: TRBJ1-1
size: .
length: 17
D: .

CDR3: CASGTVYGYTF
DNA: TGTGCCAGCGGGACAGTATATGGCTACACCTTC
V: TRBV6-5
J: TRBJ1-2
size: .
length: 11
D: TRBD1

CDR3: CASSEAIGSGLGETQYF
DNA: TGTGCCAGCAGTGAAGCGATCGGTAGCGGGTTGGGGGAGACCCAGTACTTC
V: TRBV6-1
J: TRBJ2-5
size: .
length: 17
D: TRBD2

CDR3: CASSLDRGETQYF
DNA: TGTGCCAGCAGCTTAGACAGGGGGGAGACCCAGTACTTC
V: TRBV11-2
J: TRBJ2-5
size: .
length: 13
D: TRBD1

CDR3: CATVYRDGSYEQYF
DNA: TGTGCCACCGTTTACCGGGACGGATCCTACGAGCAGTACTTC
V: TRBV27
J: TRBJ2-7
size: once
length: 14
D: .

CDR3: CASSGQGVGELFF
DNA: TGTGCCAGTAGTGGACAGGGGGTAGGGGAGCTGTTTTTT
V: TRBV19
J: TRBJ2-2
size: .
length: 13
D: TRBD1

CDR3: CASSRGRGTRDAEAFF
DNA: TGTGCCAGCAGCCGCGGGCGGGGGACACGCGACGCTGAAGCTTTCTTT
V: TRBV5-6
J: TRBJ1-1
size: .
length: 16
D: .

CDR3: CASSIDFGGKGQSTKNIQYF
DNA: TGTGCCAGTAGTATAGATTTCGGGGGAAAAGGACAGTCGACCAAAAACATTCAGTACTTC
V: TRBV19
J: TRBJ2-4
size: .
length: 20
D: .

CDR3: CASSFRMTDTQYF
DNA: TGCGCCAGCAGCTTCCGTATGACAGATACGCAGTATTTT
V: TRBV5-1
J: TRBJ2-3
size: .
length: 13
D: .

CDR3: CASSLGLGTSGVTQYF
DNA: TGTGCCAGCAGCTTAGGGCTAGGGACTAGCGGGGTTACGCAGTATTTT
V: TRBV5-6
J: TRBJ2-3
size: few
length: 16
D: TRBD2

CDR3: CASLTSSSFFRFYNEQFF
DNA: TGTGCCAGCCTGACCTCGTCTAGCTTCTTTCGGTTCTACAATGAGCAGTTCTTC
V: TRBV6-4
J: TRBJ2-1
size: .
length: 18
D: .

CDR3: CASSLAAGQNIQYF
DNA: TGCGCCAGCAGCTTGGCCGCGGGCCAAAACATTCAGTACTTC
V: TRBV5-1
J: TRBJ2-4
size: .
length: 14
D: .

CDR3: CAMSGEGKRGNEQFF
DNA: TGTGCCATGAGTGGGGAGGGCAAAAGAGGTAATGAGCAGTTCTTC
V: TRBV10-3
J: TRBJ2-1
size: .
length: 15
D: TRBD2

CDR3: CASSKGGREPDTQYF
DNA: TGTGCCAGCAGCAAAGGTGGCAGGGAGCCAGATACGCAGTATTTT
V: TRBV21-1
J: TRBJ2-3
size: .
length: 15
D: .

CDR3: CASNNRDRVEYEQYF
DNA: TGTGCCAGCAACAACCGGGACCGAGTGGAATACGAGCAGTACTTC
V: TRBV6-6
J: TRBJ2-7
size: .
length: 15
D: .

CDR3: CASSSPLTGGYTF
DNA: TGTGCCAGCAGTTCACCACTCACAGGGGGCTACACCTTC
V: TRBV27
J: TRBJ1-2
size: .
length: 13
D: .

CDR3: CASSRRDRLYEQYF
DNA: TGCGCCAGCAGTCGCCGGGACAGACTCTACGAGCAGTACTTC
V: TRBV5-1
J: TRBJ2-7
size: .
length: 14
D: TRBD1

CDR3: CASSQDGGPRDTQYF
DNA: TGCGCCAGCAGCCAAGACGGGGGTCCGAGGGATACGCAGTATTTT
V: TRBV4-1
J: TRBJ2-3
size: .
length: 15
D: .

CDR3: CASSSWGSGETQYF
DNA: TGTGCCAGCTCATCATGGGGATCCGGAGAGACCCAGTACTTC
V: TRBV5-6
J: TRBJ2-5
size: once
length: 14
D: .

CDR3: CASSSLSLSGTDTQYF
DNA: TGTGCCAGCAGCTCCCTCTCATTGTCTGGCACAGATACGCAGTATTTT
V: TRBV5-8
J: TRBJ2-3
size: .
length: 16
D: .

CDR3: CASSLRDPDNEQFF
DNA: TGTGCCAGCAGCTTACGGGACCCAGACAATGAGCAGTTCTTC
V: TRBV7-9
J: TRBJ2-1
size: .
length: 14
D: .

CDR3: CASGWGPQGDTQYF
DNA: TGTGCCAGTGGATGGGGGCCCCAGGGAGATACGCAGTATTTT
V: TRBV18
J: TRBJ2-3
size: .
length: 14
D: .

CDR3: CASSFSQGTDTQYF
DNA: TGTGCCAGCAGCTTTAGTCAGGGAACAGATACGCAGTATTTT
V: TRBV7-9
J: TRBJ2-3
size: .
length: 14
D: .